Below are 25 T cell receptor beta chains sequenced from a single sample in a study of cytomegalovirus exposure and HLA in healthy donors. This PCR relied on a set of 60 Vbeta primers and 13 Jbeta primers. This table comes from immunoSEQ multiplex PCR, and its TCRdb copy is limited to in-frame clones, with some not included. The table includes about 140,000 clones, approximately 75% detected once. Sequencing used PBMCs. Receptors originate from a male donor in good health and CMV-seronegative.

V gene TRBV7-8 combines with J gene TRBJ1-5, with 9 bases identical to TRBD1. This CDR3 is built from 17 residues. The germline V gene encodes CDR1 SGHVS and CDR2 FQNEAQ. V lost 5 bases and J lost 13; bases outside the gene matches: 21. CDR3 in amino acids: CASSPALRTGGGQSQHF. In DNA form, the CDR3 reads TGTGCCAGCAGCCCCGCCCTGCGCACAGGGGGCGGCCAGTCACAGCATTTT.

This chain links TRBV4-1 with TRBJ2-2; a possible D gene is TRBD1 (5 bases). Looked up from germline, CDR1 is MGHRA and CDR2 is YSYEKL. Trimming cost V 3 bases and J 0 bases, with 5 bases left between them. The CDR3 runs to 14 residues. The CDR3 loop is CASSQGPNTGELFF. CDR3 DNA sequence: TGCGCCAGCAGCCAGGGGCCGAACACCGGGGAGCTGTTTTTT.

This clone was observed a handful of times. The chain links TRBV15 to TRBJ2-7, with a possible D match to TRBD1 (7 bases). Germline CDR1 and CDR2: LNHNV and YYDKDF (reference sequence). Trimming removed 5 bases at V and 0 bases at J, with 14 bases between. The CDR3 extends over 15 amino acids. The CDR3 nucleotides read TGTGCCACCAGCGTAAGTCAGGGGGGCTCCTACGAGCAGTACTTC. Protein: CATSVSQGGSYEQYF.

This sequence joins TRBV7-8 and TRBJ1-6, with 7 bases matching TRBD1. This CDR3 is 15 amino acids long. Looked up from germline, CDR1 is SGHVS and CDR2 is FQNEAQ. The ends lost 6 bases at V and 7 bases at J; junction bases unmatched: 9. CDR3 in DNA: TGTGCCAGCAGGGTGAGACAGGGTGAGAATTCACCCCTCCACTTT. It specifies CASRVRQGENSPLHF.

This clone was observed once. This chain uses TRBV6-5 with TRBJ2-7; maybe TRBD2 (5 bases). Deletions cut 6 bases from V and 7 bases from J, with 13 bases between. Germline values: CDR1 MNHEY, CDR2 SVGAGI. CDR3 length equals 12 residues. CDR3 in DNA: TGTGCCAGCAGCCAGAGATCGGGGGAGCAGTACTTC. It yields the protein CASSQRSGEQYF.

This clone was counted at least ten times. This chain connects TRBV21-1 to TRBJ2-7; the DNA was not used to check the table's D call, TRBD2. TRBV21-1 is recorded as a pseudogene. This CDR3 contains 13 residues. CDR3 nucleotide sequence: TGTGCCCGCCCGGGGGGGTGGGACTACGAGCAGTACTTC. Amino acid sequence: CARPGGWDYEQYF.

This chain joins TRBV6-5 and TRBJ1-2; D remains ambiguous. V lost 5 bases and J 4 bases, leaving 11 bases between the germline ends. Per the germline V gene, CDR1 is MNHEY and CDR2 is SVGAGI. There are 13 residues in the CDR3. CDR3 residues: CASSPSVAYGYTF. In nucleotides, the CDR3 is TGTGCCAGCAGTCCCTCAGTTGCCTATGGCTACACCTTC.

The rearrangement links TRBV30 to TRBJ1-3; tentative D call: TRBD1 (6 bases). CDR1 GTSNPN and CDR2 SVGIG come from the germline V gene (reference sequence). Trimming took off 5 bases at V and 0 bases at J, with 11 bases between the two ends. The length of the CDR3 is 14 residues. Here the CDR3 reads CAWGRDISGNTIYF. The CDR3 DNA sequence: TGTGCCTGGGGAAGGGACATCTCTGGAAACACCATATATTTT. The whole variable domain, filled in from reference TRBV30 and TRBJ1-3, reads SQTIHQWPATLVQPVGSPLSLECTVEGTSNPNLYWYRQAAGRGLQLLFYSVGIGQISSEVPQNLSASRPQDRQFILSSKKLLLSDSGFYLCAWGRDISGNTIYFGEGSWLTVV.

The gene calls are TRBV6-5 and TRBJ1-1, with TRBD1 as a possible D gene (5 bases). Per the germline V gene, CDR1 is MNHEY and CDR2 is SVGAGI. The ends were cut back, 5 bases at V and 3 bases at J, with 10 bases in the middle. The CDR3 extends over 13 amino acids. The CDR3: CASSADRDTEAFF. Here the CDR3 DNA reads TGTGCCAGCAGTGCCGACAGAGACACTGAAGCTTTCTTT.

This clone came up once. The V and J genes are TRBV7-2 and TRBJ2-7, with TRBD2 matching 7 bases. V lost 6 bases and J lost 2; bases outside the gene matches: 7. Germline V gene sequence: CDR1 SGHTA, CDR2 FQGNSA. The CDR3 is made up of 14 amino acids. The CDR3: CASRSGGSTYEQYF. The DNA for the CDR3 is TGTGCCAGCAGGTCCGGGGGGTCCACCTACGAGCAGTACTTC.

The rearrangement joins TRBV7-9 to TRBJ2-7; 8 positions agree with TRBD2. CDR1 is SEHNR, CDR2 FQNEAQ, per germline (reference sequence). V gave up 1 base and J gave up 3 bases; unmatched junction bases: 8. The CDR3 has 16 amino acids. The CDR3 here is CASSLVGGAPFYEQYF. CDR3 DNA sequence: TGTGCCAGCAGCTTAGTCGGGGGGGCCCCCTTCTACGAGCAGTACTTC.

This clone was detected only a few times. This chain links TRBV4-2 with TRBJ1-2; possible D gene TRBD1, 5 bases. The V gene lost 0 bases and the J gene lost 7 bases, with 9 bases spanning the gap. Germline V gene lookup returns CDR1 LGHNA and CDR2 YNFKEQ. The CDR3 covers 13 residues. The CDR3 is CASSQEEGSGYTF. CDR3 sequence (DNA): TGTGCCAGCAGCCAAGAGGAGGGGAGTGGCTACACCTTC.

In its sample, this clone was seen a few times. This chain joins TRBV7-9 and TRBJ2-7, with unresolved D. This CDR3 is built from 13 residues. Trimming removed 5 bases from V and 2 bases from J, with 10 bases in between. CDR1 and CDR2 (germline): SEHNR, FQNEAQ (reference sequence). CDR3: CASSLLGPYEQYF. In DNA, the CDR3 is TGTGCCAGCAGCCTTTTGGGCCCCTACGAGCAGTACTTC.

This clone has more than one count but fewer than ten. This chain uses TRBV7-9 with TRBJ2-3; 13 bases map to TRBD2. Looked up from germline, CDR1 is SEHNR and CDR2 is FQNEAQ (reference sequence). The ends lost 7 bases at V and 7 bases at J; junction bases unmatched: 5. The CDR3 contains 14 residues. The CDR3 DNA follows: TGTGCCAGCATCACTAGCGGGGGGGCTCATACGCAGTATTTT. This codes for CASITSGGAHTQYF.

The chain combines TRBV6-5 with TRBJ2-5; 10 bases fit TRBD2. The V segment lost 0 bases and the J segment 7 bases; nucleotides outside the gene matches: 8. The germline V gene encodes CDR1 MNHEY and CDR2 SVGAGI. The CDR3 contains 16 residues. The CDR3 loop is CASSYSASGGKGTQYF. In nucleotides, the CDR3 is TGTGCCAGCAGTTACTCGGCTAGCGGGGGAAAAGGGACCCAGTACTTC.

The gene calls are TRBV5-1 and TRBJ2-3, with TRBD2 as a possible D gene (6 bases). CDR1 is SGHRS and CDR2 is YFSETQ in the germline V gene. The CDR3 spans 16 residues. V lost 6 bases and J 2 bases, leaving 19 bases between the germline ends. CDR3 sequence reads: CASNHEEGPFTDTQYF. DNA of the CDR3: TGCGCCAGCAACCACGAGGAGGGGCCCTTCACAGATACGCAGTATTTT.

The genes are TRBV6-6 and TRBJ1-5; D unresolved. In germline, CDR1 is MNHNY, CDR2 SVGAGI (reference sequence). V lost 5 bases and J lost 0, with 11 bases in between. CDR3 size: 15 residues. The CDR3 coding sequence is TGTGCCAGCAGTCTTGCAGGCAATAGCAATCAGCCCCAGCATTTT. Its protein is CASSLAGNSNQPQHF.

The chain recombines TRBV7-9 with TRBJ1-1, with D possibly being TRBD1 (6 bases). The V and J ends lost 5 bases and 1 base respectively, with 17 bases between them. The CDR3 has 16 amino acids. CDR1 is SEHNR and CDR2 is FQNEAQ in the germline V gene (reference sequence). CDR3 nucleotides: TGTGCCAGCAGCCCTTTAGGGGGGGTGAGGAACACTGAAGCTTTCTTT. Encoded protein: CASSPLGGVRNTEAFF.

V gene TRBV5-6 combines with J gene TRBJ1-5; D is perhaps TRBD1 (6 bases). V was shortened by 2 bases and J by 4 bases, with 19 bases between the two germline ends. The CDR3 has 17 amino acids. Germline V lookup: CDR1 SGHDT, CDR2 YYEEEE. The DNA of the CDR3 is TGTGCCAGCAGCTTTCGACAGGCCGTGGGACCAAATCAGCCCCAGCATTTT. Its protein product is CASSFRQAVGPNQPQHF.

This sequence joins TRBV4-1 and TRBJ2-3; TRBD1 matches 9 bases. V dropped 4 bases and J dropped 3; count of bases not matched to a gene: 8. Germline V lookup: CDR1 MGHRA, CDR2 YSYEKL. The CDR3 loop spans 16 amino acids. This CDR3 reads CASSRQQGARTDTQYF. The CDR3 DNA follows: TGCGCCAGCAGCCGACAACAGGGGGCACGGACAGATACGCAGTATTTT.

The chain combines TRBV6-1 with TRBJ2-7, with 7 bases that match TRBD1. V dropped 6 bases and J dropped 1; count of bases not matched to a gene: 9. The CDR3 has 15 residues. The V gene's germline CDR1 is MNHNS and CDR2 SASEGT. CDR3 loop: CASSAKLTGSYEQYF. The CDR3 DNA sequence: TGTGCCAGCAGCGCCAAACTGACAGGGTCCTACGAGCAGTACTTC.

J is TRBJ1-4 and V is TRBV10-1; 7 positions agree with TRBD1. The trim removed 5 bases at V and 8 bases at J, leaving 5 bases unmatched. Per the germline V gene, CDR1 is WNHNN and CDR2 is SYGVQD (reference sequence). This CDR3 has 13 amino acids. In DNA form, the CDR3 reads TGCGCCAGCAGTAGCTCACAGGGGGAAAAACTGTTTTTT. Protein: CASSSSQGEKLFF.

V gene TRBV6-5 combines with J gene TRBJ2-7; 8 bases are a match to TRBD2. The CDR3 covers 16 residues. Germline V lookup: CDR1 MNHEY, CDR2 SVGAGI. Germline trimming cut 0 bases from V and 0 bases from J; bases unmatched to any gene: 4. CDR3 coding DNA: TGTGCCAGCAGTTACTCGGCTCGGGGGGGCTCCTACGAGCAGTACTTC. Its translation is CASSYSARGGSYEQYF.

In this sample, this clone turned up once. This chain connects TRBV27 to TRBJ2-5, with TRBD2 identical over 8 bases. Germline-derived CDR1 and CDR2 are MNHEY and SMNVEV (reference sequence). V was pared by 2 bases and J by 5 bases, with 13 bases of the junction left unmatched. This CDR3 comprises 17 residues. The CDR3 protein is CASSLVWGTRVGETQYF. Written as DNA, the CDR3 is TGTGCCAGCAGTTTAGTTTGGGGGACTAGGGTGGGGGAGACCCAGTACTTC.

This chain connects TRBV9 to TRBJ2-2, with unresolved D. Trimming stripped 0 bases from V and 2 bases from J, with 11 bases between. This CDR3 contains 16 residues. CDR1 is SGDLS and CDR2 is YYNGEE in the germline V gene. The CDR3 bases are TGTGCCAGCAGCGTAGCCTCTCAGATTAACACCGGGGAGCTGTTTTTT. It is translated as CASSVASQINTGELFF.